The 8 T cell receptor beta chains reported below all come from one sample, sequenced in a study of shared clonotypes between healthy human individuals. Assay: immunoSEQ multiplex PCR; the TCRdb copy retains only in-frame clones and omits some. The sample lists approximately 340,000 clones; more than 60% were seen once. Sequencing was performed on memory CD4+ T cells sorted from blood. Subset noted: CD45RA-negative fraction. Receptors originate from a man aged 30 to 39 in good health.

This chain uses TRBV18 with TRBJ1-1; 8 bases agree with TRBD1. The CDR3 has 12 amino acids. Germline lookup yields CDR1 KGHSH and CDR2 LQKENI. V shed 2 bases, J shed 11 bases, and the junction held 4 bases outside the gene matches. CDR3 amino acids: CASSPSTGVAFF. DNA for the CDR3: TGTGCCAGCTCACCATCGACAGGGGTGGCTTTCTTT.

The CDR3 loop reads CASSFNADEQYF. The DNA of the CDR3 is TGCGCCAGCAGCTTCAACGCGGACGAGCAGTACTTC. The gene calls are TRBV5-1 and TRBJ2-7; D remains ambiguous. The CDR3 runs 12 residues. CDR1 and CDR2 from the germline V gene are SGHRS and YFSETQ. V lost 2 bases and J 5 bases, leaving 8 bases between the germline ends.

The J gene is TRBJ2-7, the V gene TRBV4-2; possibly TRBD2 for D (5 bases). V was cut by 2 bases and J by 3 bases, with 14 bases left in between. CDR1 LGHNA and CDR2 YNFKEQ come from the germline V gene. The CDR3 contains 15 residues. The CDR3 spells CASSQTWETNYEQYF. As DNA, the CDR3 is TGTGCCAGCAGCCAAACTTGGGAGACCAACTACGAGCAGTACTTC.

This clone has a single count. The rearrangement joins TRBV28 to TRBJ2-5; 8 bases match TRBD2. Unmatched junction bases numbered 8, after V lost 10 bases and J lost 7 bases. CDR3 length: 12 amino acids. Germline values: CDR1 MDHEN, CDR2 SYDVKM. The CDR3 spells CANADAGGTQYF. CDR3 coding DNA: TGTGCCAACGCCGACGCGGGGGGGACCCAGTACTTC.

This sequence joins TRBV18 and TRBJ2-4, with TRBD1 identical over 7 bases. The V gene end was trimmed by 8 bases and the J gene end by 7 bases; junction bases not matched to a gene: 11. Germline CDR1 KGHSH, CDR2 LQKENI. The CDR3 runs to 14 residues. DNA of the CDR3: TGTGCCAGCAACAGGGGTCTCGGGACGAACATTCAGTACTTC. Translating it yields CASNRGLGTNIQYF. The variable domain in full, with the rest retrieved from reference TRBV18 and TRBJ2-4, is NAGVMQNPRHLVRRRGQEARLRCSPMKGHSHVYWYRQLPEEGLKFMVYLQKENIIDESGMPKERFSAEFPKEGPSILRIQQVVRGDSAAYFCASNRGLGTNIQYFGAGTRLSVL.

This clone was detected only a few times. The chain carries TRBV25-1 and TRBJ1-2, with no clear D. With 3 bases removed from V and 4 bases from J, the gap between germline ends came to 18 bases. This CDR3 has 16 amino acids. Germline V gene data show CDR1 as MGHDK and CDR2 as SYGVNS. CDR3 loop: CASSDPSRPHFYGYTF. DNA of the CDR3: TGTGCCAGCAGTGACCCGAGCAGGCCGCACTTCTATGGCTACACCTTC.

The genes are TRBV6-1 and TRBJ1-2; 8 positions agree with TRBD1. CDR1 is MNHNS, CDR2 SASEGT, per germline. V gave up 4 bases and J gave up 6 bases; unmatched junction bases: 19. The CDR3 spans 18 residues. The CDR3 sequence: CASSVILGFGQGGDGYTF. As DNA, the CDR3 is TGTGCCAGCAGTGTAATCCTCGGGTTCGGACAGGGCGGTGATGGCTACACCTTC.

At least ten counts were recorded for this clone. The chain links TRBV27 to TRBJ2-7; TRBD1 matches 10 bases. Germline-derived CDR1 and CDR2 are MNHEY and SMNVEV (reference sequence). This CDR3 comprises 15 residues. J was trimmed by 7 bases and V by 7 bases; bases with no gene match: 13. The CDR3 DNA sequence: TGTGCCAGCACCCTTCGACAGGGGGCGCTTGGAGAGCAGTACTTC. Protein product: CASTLRQGALGEQYF.